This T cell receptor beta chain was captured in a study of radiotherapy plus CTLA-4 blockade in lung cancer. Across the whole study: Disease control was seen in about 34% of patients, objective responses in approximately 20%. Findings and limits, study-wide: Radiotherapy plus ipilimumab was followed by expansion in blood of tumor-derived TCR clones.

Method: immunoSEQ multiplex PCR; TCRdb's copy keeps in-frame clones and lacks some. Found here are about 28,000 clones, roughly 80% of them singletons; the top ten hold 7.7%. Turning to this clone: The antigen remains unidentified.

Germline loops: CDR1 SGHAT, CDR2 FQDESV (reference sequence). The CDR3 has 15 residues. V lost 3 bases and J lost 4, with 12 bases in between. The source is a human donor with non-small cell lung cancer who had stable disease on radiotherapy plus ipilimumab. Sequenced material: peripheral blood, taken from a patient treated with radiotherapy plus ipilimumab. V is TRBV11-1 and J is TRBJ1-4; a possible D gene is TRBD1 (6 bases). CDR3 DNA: TGTGCCAGCAGCTTGGAGGGACAATTTAATGAAAAACTGTTTTTT. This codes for CASSLEGQFNEKLFF.